The subject of this entry is one TCR beta chain. This clone showed up just a few times. The antigen this receptor binds is unknown. Base quality data are lacking; no much larger clone is found one base away. Five hundred nanograms of biopsy DNA per sample were submitted for commercial TCRB immunosequencing. CDR3 regions were amplified from genomic DNA by Adaptive Biotechnology using a two-step, amplification bias-controlled multiplex PCR. Primers covering every V and J gene segment were used in the first PCR, while barcodes and Illumina adapters were added in the second PCR. An Illumina instrument was used to sequence the CDR3 libraries. The authors processed their data as follows. The analysis used both the pipelines supplied by the vendor and custom analysis of the raw data in R/Bioconductor with R version 3.3.0. Clonality, which ranges from 0 to 1, was calculated as the inverse of the normalised Shannon entropy across all productive clones. The repertoire share taken up by the top 100 clones defined high-frequency clones, and only clones that passed a 95% confidence test were kept. Repertoire diversity was measured with the Simpson index, and overlap between samples was measured with the Morisita-Horn index. Sourced from immuneACCESS, this table was stored by TCRdb with only in-frame sequences that have V and J called. A share of the clones is absent; for the studies checked, an unresolved V gene accounts for under half, and the remainder has no known explanation. From that table come the V and J calls and clone size; the DNA was used to work out D and trimming. In all, the sample holds under 12,000 clones, and just under 75% of those were seen once. The top ten clonotypes cover 6% to 8.5% of the sample.

The data stem from a study of T cell repertoires in ileal Crohn's disease (dated by TCRdb to between 2017 and 2020). A note on the overall study: The median duration of disease was approximately 8.3 years, and at the time of surgery less than 40% of patients were active smokers. Endoscopic postoperative recurrence was defined by a Rutgeerts score above i0. Roughly half of the patients were given postoperative therapy, with around eleven receiving thiopurines and 15 to 20 receiving anti-TNF agents. A total of approximately 170 mucosal samples from some 57 patients were sequenced, collected from several sites on the surgical specimen as well as at postoperative endoscopy. The study ran alongside a multicentre cohort designed to identify predictors of early endoscopic recurrence after ileocolonic resection. M6 samples were neoterminal ileum biopsies taken at postoperative colonoscopy. The TCR repertoire was analysed in around 50 patients with Crohn's disease drawn from a prospective multicentre cohort. Every patient underwent surgery because of a complication, which was stricturing disease in about 60% and penetrating disease in around 39%.

General findings and caveats noted by the study authors: A significantly higher proportion of clonal expansions was observed in active smokers at surgery than in non-smokers (about 25% vs 20%, p=0.02). Within the first year after surgery, the timing of postoperative endoscopy varied, and the median delay was almost 7 months. Only a subgroup of patients, of unstated size, had mucosal CD4 and CD8 T cells sorted and sequenced. Compared with CD4 T cells, sorted CD8 T cells held more high-frequency clones, which suggests that the mucosal expansions were mostly CD8. Endoscopic recurrence was linked to a higher percentage of high-frequency clones at surgery, and recurrence occurred in every patient whose clonality exceeded 26.8% (18/57).

The germline V gene yields SGHAT for CDR1 and FQNNGV for CDR2. From cysteine to phenylalanine, the CDR3 is 16 amino acids long. The entry retains the CDR3 DNA only, 48 bases that are in frame from base 1. V loses 3 bases of germline sequence and J loses 3 bases, and the interval between the two ends is 16 bases. Per the publication, the time point label means: neoterminal ileum biopsy at postoperative endoscopy, about 6 months after surgery. Eligible patients were adults with ileal or ileocolonic Crohn's disease who had an indication for ileocolonic resection. Whole ileal mucosal biopsies were kept frozen at -80 degrees C prior to DNA extraction. Genomic DNA was extracted from frozen whole biopsies using a TRizol-based method and was quantified with a NanoDrop 2000 spectrophotometer.

Here the chain combines TRBV11-2 and TRBJ2-3; TRBD2 is perhaps the D gene, given 5 matching bases. The source of this sequence is an adult with Crohn's disease. Sequencing was done on a sample of ileal tissue. The nucleotide sequence is given as TGTGCCAGCAGCTTTGGGAGCGATCGAACTACAGATACGCAGTATTTT. The resulting protein is CASSFGSDRTTDTQYF. Reference TRBV11-2 and TRBJ2-3 genes cover what lies past the CDR3, so the full variable domain is EAGVAQSPRYKIIEKRQSVAFWCNPISGHATLYWYQQILGQGPKLLIQFQNNGVVDDSQLPKDRFSAERLKGVDSTLKIQPAKLEDSAVYLCASSFGSDRTTDTQYFGPGTRLTVL.